The 26 T cell receptor beta chains given below trace back to one sample, sequenced in a study of cytomegalovirus exposure and HLA in healthy donors. The PCR made use of 60 Vbeta and 13 Jbeta primers. Data came from immunoSEQ multiplex PCR; TCRdb stores just in-frame clones and leaves some out. The repertoire has about 77,000 clones, 78% of them found once; the top ten carry around 3.6%. The material sequenced was PBMCs. The receptors were gathered from a man aged 35 to 55 in good health and CMV-seronegative.

The table lists this clone with a count of one. This chain uses TRBV9 with TRBJ2-7, with 7 bases identical to TRBD1. In germline, CDR1 is SGDLS, CDR2 YYNGEE. The CDR3 is made up of 15 amino acids. Trimming took 2 bases from V and 4 from J; bases not matched to a gene: 9. The CDR3 spells CASSVTGTEAYEQYF. CDR3 DNA sequence: TGTGCCAGCAGCGTGACAGGGACGGAGGCGTACGAGCAGTACTTC.

This clone was recorded only once. The chain links TRBV27 to TRBJ2-6; TRBD1 is a possible D gene (5 bases). V lost 6 bases to trimming and J lost 6 bases, with 12 bases between them. The CDR3 length is 14 residues. The germline gives CDR1 MNHEY, CDR2 SMNVEV (reference sequence). In DNA form, the CDR3 reads TGTGCCAGCAGGCTCCAGGGTCAGGCCAACGTCCTGACTTTC. This gives the protein CASRLQGQANVLTF.

The chain links TRBV4-1 to TRBJ1-2; D uncertain. The CDR3 loop spans 15 amino acids. The germline gives CDR1 MGHRA, CDR2 YSYEKL. With 0 bases removed from V and 2 bases from J, the gap between germline ends came to 10 bases. Here the CDR3 reads CASSQDLPGNYGYTF. The CDR3 coding sequence is TGCGCCAGCAGCCAAGATCTACCGGGAAACTATGGCTACACCTTC.

The V and J genes are TRBV27 and TRBJ2-5, with a tentative D call TRBD2 (5 bases). CDR3 length: 15 amino acids. The germline V and J ends were trimmed by 6 bases and 2 bases, with 16 bases remaining between them. Germline loops: CDR1 MNHEY, CDR2 SMNVEV (reference sequence). The CDR3, as DNA: TGTGCCAGCAGCCCCCGCGGGTGGGGTCAAGAGACCCAGTACTTC. Protein product: CASSPRGWGQETQYF.

The gene calls are TRBV4-1 and TRBJ2-7; 8 bases align to TRBD2. The V gene's germline CDR1 is MGHRA and CDR2 YSYEKL. CDR3 length equals 16 residues. Germline trimming cut 4 bases from V and 2 bases from J; bases unmatched to any gene: 10. The CDR3 region is CASSRLGLVPTYEQYF. In DNA form, the CDR3 reads TGCGCCAGCAGCCGATTGGGACTAGTTCCAACCTACGAGCAGTACTTC.

The rearrangement joins TRBV6-4 to TRBJ2-1, with 7 bases that match TRBD2. V lost 2 bases to trimming and J lost 2 bases; unmatched junction nucleotides: 3. CDR3 length equals 15 residues. Germline V gene data show CDR1 as MRHNA and CDR2 as SNTAGT. The CDR3 bases are TGTGCCAGCAGTGACGCCGGGACTACCTACAATGAGCAGTTCTTC. It yields the protein CASSDAGTTYNEQFF.

The rearrangement uses TRBV18 and TRBJ1-4; 9 bases line up with TRBD1. The CDR3 sequence is 15 residues long. Germline trimming cut 6 bases from V and 14 bases from J; bases unmatched to any gene: 16. Germline values: CDR1 KGHSH, CDR2 LQKENI. CDR3 sequence: CASSQQGQGGTLLFF. The CDR3 DNA is TGTGCCAGCTCGCAACAGGGACAGGGAGGAACGCTTCTGTTTTTT.

The chain recombines TRBV18 with TRBJ2-7; the D gene is possibly TRBD1 (5 bases). Germline CDR1 is KGHSH and CDR2 is LQKENI. This CDR3 comprises 15 residues. The V end was cut by 4 bases, the J end by 3 bases, with 16 bases between. CDR3: CASSLSQARDYEQYF. CDR3 sequence (DNA): TGTGCCAGCTCACTCTCACAGGCCAGGGACTACGAGCAGTACTTC.

The chain combines TRBV7-2 with TRBJ1-1; unclear D gene. The CDR3 runs 12 residues. V lost 1 base and J lost 9, with 9 bases in between. Germline assignment: CDR1 SGHTA and CDR2 FQGNSA. The CDR3 DNA follows: TGTGCCAGCAGCTTAGTCCCCTCTCAAGCTTTCTTT. Residues: CASSLVPSQAFF.

This clone occurred a few times. V usage is TRBV11-3 and J usage is TRBJ2-2; a weak D match, TRBD1 (6 bases). The V gene's germline CDR1 is SGHNT and CDR2 YENEEA. The CDR3 loop spans 16 amino acids. V gave up 1 base and J gave up 0 bases, with 9 bases separating them. The CDR3 loop reads CASSLGRGTNTGELFF. Here the CDR3 DNA reads TGTGCCAGCAGCTTAGGAAGGGGGACGAACACCGGGGAGCTGTTTTTT.

This clone turned up a few times. The chain carries TRBV7-2 and TRBJ2-7, with a possible D match to TRBD2 (6 bases). V shed 5 bases and J shed 0 bases, with 17 bases lying between them. CDR3 length equals 16 residues. Germline V gene data show CDR1 as SGHTA and CDR2 as FQGNSA. In nucleotides, the CDR3 is TGTGCCAGCAGCATTCTGGGAGGACAATACTCCTACGAGCAGTACTTC. This sequence encodes CASSILGGQYSYEQYF.

The rearrangement joins TRBV29-1 to TRBJ2-1; 13 bases are shared with TRBD2. The CDR3 totals 17 residues. Losses at the gene ends were 4 bases for V and 0 bases for J; bases not matched to a gene: 6. Germline V CDR1 and CDR2: SQVTM, ANQGSEA. CDR3 loop: CSVVDTSGGGSYNEQFF. CDR3 coding DNA: TGCAGCGTTGTGGATACTAGCGGGGGGGGCTCCTACAATGAGCAGTTCTTC.

The chain has TRBV7-8 and TRBJ2-7; 9 positions match TRBD2. This CDR3 is built from 14 residues. Trimming took 5 bases from V and 5 from J; bases not matched to a gene: 7. In germline, CDR1 is SGHVS, CDR2 FQNEAQ. The CDR3 DNA sequence: TGTGCCAGCAGCACCGGCGGGGGGGTACACGAGCAGTACTTC. Protein product: CASSTGGGVHEQYF.

The table lists this clone with a few counts. This chain uses TRBV5-1 with TRBJ2-5, with TRBD2 matching over 8 bases. TRBJ2-7 explains the end of the DNA better; the J call may be wrong. Germline V gene sequence: CDR1 SGHRS, CDR2 YFSETQ. There are 15 residues in the CDR3. DNA of the CDR3: TGCGCCAGCAGCTTGGGAAGCGGGGGCTTCTACGAGCAGTACTTC. Amino acid sequence: CASSLGSGGFYEQYF.

The rearrangement links TRBV5-1 to TRBJ2-7, with D unclear. The CDR3 covers 17 residues. From germline, CDR1 is SGHRS and CDR2 YFSETQ. Trimming left V 0 bases short and J 0 bases short, with 16 bases between. CDR3: CASSLVPARPISYEQYF. CDR3 nucleotides: TGCGCCAGCAGCTTGGTGCCAGCTAGACCGATCTCCTACGAGCAGTACTTC. The full variable domain, with the rest looked up from reference TRBV5-1 and TRBJ2-7, is KAGVTQTPRYLIKTRGQQVTLSCSPISGHRSVSWYQQTPGQGLQFLFEYFSETQRNKGNFPGRFSGRQFSNSRSEMNVSTLELGDSALYLCASSLVPARPISYEQYFGPGTRLTVT.

V gene TRBV7-2 combines with J gene TRBJ2-5, with TRBD2 matching over 11 bases. CDR3 length equals 16 residues. The ends lost 3 bases at V and 5 bases at J; junction bases unmatched: 8. Germline V gene data show CDR1 as SGHTA and CDR2 as FQGNSA. In DNA, the CDR3 is TGTGCCAGCAGCTTCACTTTGGCTAGCGGGGGGGAGACCCAGTACTTC. This gives the protein CASSFTLASGGETQYF. The entire variable domain, with the rest obtained from reference TRBV7-2 and TRBJ2-5, is as follows: GAGVSQSPSNKVTEKGKDVELRCDPISGHTALYWYRQSLGQGLEFLIYFQGNSAPDKSGLPSDRFSAERTGGSVSTLTIQRTQQEDSAVYLCASSFTLASGGETQYFGPGTRLLVL.

A few counts support this clone. The V call is TRBV5-1, the J call TRBJ1-2, with TRBD1 matching 9 bases. Losses at the gene ends were 3 bases for V and 2 bases for J; bases not matched to a gene: 2. Germline CDR1 is SGHRS and CDR2 is YFSETQ. CDR3 size: 14 residues. DNA of the CDR3: TGCGCCAGCAGCTGGGGGACAGGGAACTATGGCTACACCTTC. Translated, it gives CASSWGTGNYGYTF.

V and J are TRBV27 and TRBJ1-2; 7 positions match TRBD1. The V gene's germline CDR1 is MNHEY and CDR2 SMNVEV (reference sequence). The length of the CDR3 is 14 residues. Trimming at V came to 5 bases and at J to 3 bases, leaving 6 bases not matched to a gene. CDR3 protein: CASSVTGSDYGYTF. The DNA for the CDR3 is TGTGCCAGCAGTGTGACAGGGAGTGACTATGGCTACACCTTC.

V is TRBV5-1 and J is TRBJ1-6, with 9 bases matching TRBD1. The CDR3 contains 17 residues. V lost 3 bases and J lost 5; bases outside the gene matches: 9. Germline CDR1 reads SGHRS; CDR2 reads YFSETQ. CDR3 residues: CASSYRPTGGDNSPLHF. The CDR3, as DNA: TGCGCCAGCAGCTACAGGCCGACAGGGGGAGATAATTCACCCCTCCACTTT.

With respect to this clone: The same CDR3 can be traced to other DNA sequences in this sample. The gene calls are TRBV5-1 and TRBJ2-3, with D tentatively TRBD2 (6 bases). The CDR3 runs to 14 residues. V lost 0 bases and J 6 bases, leaving 11 bases between the germline ends. Germline loops: CDR1 SGHRS, CDR2 YFSETQ. In DNA form, the CDR3 reads TGCGCCAGCAGCTTGGGGGGGGAAGTGGATACGCAGTATTTT. Translating gives CASSLGGEVDTQYF.

This clone was found once. The rearrangement links TRBV6-6 to TRBJ1-1; possibly TRBD1 for D (6 bases). CDR3 size: 14 residues. The germline V gene has CDR1 MNHNY and CDR2 SVGAGI (reference sequence). Between the trimmed V and J ends, which lost 2 bases and 3 bases, there was a span of 10 bases. CDR3 protein: CASSYPDRDTEAFF. DNA of the CDR3: TGTGCCAGCAGTTACCCGGACAGAGACACTGAAGCTTTCTTT.

The rearrangement uses TRBV9 and TRBJ2-3; 9 nucleotides line up with TRBD2. This CDR3 contains 15 residues. J lost 2 bases, V lost 2 bases, and 3 bases had no gene match. Germline assignment: CDR1 SGDLS and CDR2 YYNGEE. The CDR3 loop is CASSVLAGSTDTQYF. As DNA, the CDR3 is TGTGCCAGCAGCGTCCTAGCGGGGTCCACAGATACGCAGTATTTT.

V gene TRBV6-4 combines with J gene TRBJ1-2, with 9 nucleotides matching TRBD1. This CDR3 has 15 residues. Germline CDR1 is MRHNA and CDR2 is SNTAGT. Losses at the gene ends were 11 bases for V and 8 bases for J; bases not matched to a gene: 18. CDR3 coding DNA: TGTGCCGAATGCAGGACAGGGGATTCTTTCGAGGGCTACACCTTC. This encodes CAECRTGDSFEGYTF.

The chain is built from TRBV7-9 and TRBJ1-4; 7 bases are a match to TRBD1. CDR3 size: 12 residues. Losses at the gene ends were 5 bases for V and 7 bases for J; bases not matched to a gene: 1. Germline CDR1 and CDR2: SEHNR and FQNEAQ (reference sequence). CDR3 DNA sequence: TGTGCCAGCAGCCGGGACAGTGAAAAACTGTTTTTT. It translates to CASSRDSEKLFF.

The rearrangement links TRBV29-1 to TRBJ2-1, with 10 bases fitting TRBD2. This CDR3 has 16 amino acids. Germline loops: CDR1 SQVTM, CDR2 ANQGSEA. V trimming: 6 bases; J trimming: 6 bases; junction bases outside the gene matches: 14. Written as DNA, the CDR3 is TGCAGCGTCGCCTTACATCTAGCGGGGGCAAGCAATGAGCAGTTCTTC. Its translation: CSVALHLAGASNEQFF.

The V call is TRBV7-9, the J call TRBJ1-1, with D perhaps matching TRBD1 (5 bases). Per the germline V gene, CDR1 is SEHNR and CDR2 is FQNEAQ (reference sequence). V was pared by 1 base and J by 4 bases, with 16 bases between. The CDR3 extends over 16 amino acids. CDR3 region: CASSLDSFGGSTEAFF. As DNA, the CDR3 is TGTGCCAGCAGCTTAGACTCCTTCGGGGGAAGCACTGAAGCTTTCTTT.